The T cell receptor (beta chain) under discussion was sequenced for a study of PD-L1 blockade in urothelial cancer. Overall study: Samples of blood were analyzed 3 weeks (second dose) and 6 weeks after treatment start.

Time point in this sample: peripheral blood 6 weeks after treatment start. The J segment lost 4 bases and the V segment lost 6 bases, leaving 6 bases of the junction unmatched. This CDR3 region has 13 residues. Germline values: CDR1 SNHLY, CDR2 FYNNEI. TCRdb's table, derived via immunoSEQ multiplex PCR, lists solely in-frame clones and lacks some. The sample includes 25,000 to 30,000 clones, 70% to 80% of them seen just once. Sample: PBMCs, taken around atezolizumab (anti-PD-L1) treatment. This chain connects TRBV2 to TRBJ2-7; 7 bases are a match to TRBD1. This TCR derives from a man in his 70s with urothelial cancer. The CDR3 DNA is TGTGCCAGCAGGGGGCAGGGGGAATACGAGCAGTACTTC. The encoded protein is CASRGQGEYEQYF.